The next 32 T cell receptor beta chains were all read from a single sample in a study of Ad26.COV2.S vaccination and SARS-CoV-2 variants listed by TCRdb under 2021. The sample's treatment or condition label, decoded: some 19 received Ad26.COV2.S at low or high dose, single or two shots; 5 received placebo; per-sample allocation not given. For vaccine and placebo recipients, the sequenced repertoires came from samples collected on day 63 after the first injection. The library relied on the immunoSEQ multiplex PCR assay. TCRdb holds this immuneACCESS table with in-frame rearrangements only. Some clones are missing; in checked studies, unresolved V genes explain under half, and the rest has no known cause. The sample data list 300,000 to 400,000 clones, and 65% to 90% of these were observed just once. The ten largest clones capture roughly 10% of the sample. The source was peripheral blood, collected in a trial of Ad26.COV2.S vaccine versus placebo. All receptors derive from a person aged 18 to 59 who received the Ad26.COV2.S COVID-19 vaccine or a placebo.

The chain employs TRBV4-3 and TRBJ2-7; TRBD2 agrees at 11 bases. The CDR3 has 17 residues. The trim removed 0 bases at V and 3 bases at J, leaving 7 bases unmatched. Per germline, CDR1 LGHNA and CDR2 YSLEER. CDR3 loop: CASSQEGRLAGYYEQYF. The CDR3 DNA follows: TGCGCCAGCAGCCAAGAGGGCCGACTAGCGGGATACTACGAGCAGTACTTC.

The chain links TRBV19 to TRBJ2-7; 11 bases fit TRBD2. Trimming at V came to 3 bases and at J to 2 bases, leaving 3 bases not matched to a gene. Germline V lookup: CDR1 LNHDA, CDR2 SQIVND (reference sequence). CDR3 length: 15 residues. CDR3 nucleotides: TGTGCCAGTAGTATCGGACTAGCGGGTGCCTACGAGCAGTACTTC. Translation: CASSIGLAGAYEQYF.

The chain links TRBV19 to TRBJ2-1; D ambiguous. Trimming took off 7 bases at V and 2 bases at J, with 15 bases between the two ends. This CDR3 contains 15 residues. In germline, CDR1 is LNHDA, CDR2 SQIVND (reference sequence). CDR3 amino acids: CASTYSGGAYNEQFF. The CDR3 nucleotides are TGTGCCAGTACCTACAGTGGTGGGGCCTACAATGAGCAGTTCTTC.

This CDR3 is CASSVRGDNEQFF. CDR3 sequence (DNA): TGTGCCAGCAGCGTGAGGGGAGACAATGAGCAGTTCTTC. The chain joins TRBV9 to TRBJ2-1; perhaps D is TRBD1 or TRBD2 (5 bases each). V was shortened by 2 bases and J by 5 bases, with 8 bases between the two germline ends. The CDR3 is 13 amino acids. Germline V gene lookup returns CDR1 SGDLS and CDR2 YYNGEE. Variable domain in full (rest from reference TRBV9 and TRBJ2-1): DSGVTQTPKHLITATGQRVTLRCSPRSGDLSVYWYQQSLDQGLQFLIQYYNGEERAKGNILERFSAQQFPDLHSELNLSSLELGDSALYFCASSVRGDNEQFFGPGTRLTVL.

The chain carries TRBV6-5 and TRBJ2-1, with D hard to call. The germline V and J ends were trimmed by 4 bases and 2 bases, with 15 bases remaining between them. Per germline, CDR1 MNHEY and CDR2 SVGAGI. This CDR3 is 16 amino acids long. The CDR3 DNA sequence: TGTGCCAGCAGTTCGCGGACCCACTCCGCCTACAATGAGCAGTTCTTC. It encodes CASSSRTHSAYNEQFF.

This clone was observed a single time. Other DNA sequences in this sample translate to the same CDR3. This sequence joins TRBV5-1 and TRBJ2-7; D gene ambiguous. Trimming took off 5 bases at V and 2 bases at J, with 11 bases between the two ends. Germline loops: CDR1 SGHRS, CDR2 YFSETQ. The CDR3 is 13 residues long. In DNA form, the CDR3 reads TGCGCCAGCAGTTCGGGCGGTACCTACGAGCAGTACTTC. As protein: CASSSGGTYEQYF.

The V gene is TRBV5-1, the J gene TRBJ2-3, with 8 positions matching TRBD2. Trimming removed 3 bases from V and 5 bases from J; junction bases left unmatched: 11. This CDR3 spans 16 amino acids. The germline V gene encodes CDR1 SGHRS and CDR2 YFSETQ. The CDR3 DNA sequence: TGCGCCAGCAGCTCGGGACTAGGAGAACTCCTAGATACGCAGTATTTT. Translation gives CASSSGLGELLDTQYF.

The rearrangement joins TRBV11-3 to TRBJ2-6; either TRBD1 or TRBD2 may supply D (6 bases each). Germline loops: CDR1 SGHNT, CDR2 YENEEA. The CDR3 has 14 amino acids. The V end was cut by 4 bases, the J end by 6 bases, with 10 bases between. CDR3 in DNA: TGTGCCAGCAGCTGGGGGGCCTCGGCCAACGTCCTGACTTTC. This encodes CASSWGASANVLTF.

V gene TRBV7-2 combines with J gene TRBJ2-7; no firm D call. This CDR3 is built from 14 residues. In germline, CDR1 is SGHTA, CDR2 FQGNSA. V dropped 4 bases and J dropped 3 bases, with 13 bases sitting between them. CDR3 in amino acids: CASSSYPGLYEQYF. The CDR3 DNA is TGTGCCAGCAGCTCCTACCCGGGCCTCTACGAGCAGTACTTC.

The V gene is TRBV10-3, the J gene TRBJ1-3; TRBD1 matches 8 bases. This CDR3 is built from 17 residues. Germline V lookup: CDR1 ENHRY, CDR2 SYGVKD. V shed 6 bases, J shed 0 bases, and the junction held 10 bases outside the gene matches. As DNA, the CDR3 is TGTGCCATCAGAATCTCGACAGGGGCTAGCTCTGGAAACACCATATATTTT. Protein sequence: CAIRISTGASSGNTIYF.

V is TRBV29-1 and J is TRBJ2-1, with D possibly being TRBD1 (6 bases). Germline CDR1 is SQVTM and CDR2 is ANQGSEA. The CDR3 runs to 13 residues. The ends were cut back, 7 bases at V and 4 bases at J, with 14 bases in the middle. The CDR3 spells CSATGTSYNEQFF. CDR3 sequence (DNA): TGCAGCGCAACCGGGACATCTTACAATGAGCAGTTCTTC.

J is TRBJ2-3 and V is TRBV7-3; D gene unclear. CDR1 and CDR2 from the germline V gene are SGHTA and FQGTGA. The V gene lost 4 bases and the J gene lost 2 bases, with 7 bases spanning the gap. This CDR3 spans 13 amino acids. This chain's CDR3 is CASSWGTTDTQYF. The DNA for the CDR3 is TGTGCCAGCAGCTGGGGTACCACAGATACGCAGTATTTT. Looking up the rest from reference TRBV7-3 and TRBJ2-3 gives the full variable domain: GAGVSQTPSNKVTEKGKYVELRCDPISGHTALYWYRQSLGQGPEFLIYFQGTGAADDSGLPNDRFFAVRPEGSVSTLKIQRTERGDSAVYLCASSWGTTDTQYFGPGTRLTVL.

A single count supports this clone. The chain combines TRBV30 with TRBJ2-3; a possible D gene is TRBD2 (6 bases). The CDR3 sequence is 13 residues long. Trimming took 8 bases from V and 4 from J, leaving 16 bases between them. Germline CDR1 GTSNPN, CDR2 SVGIG (reference sequence). CDR3 DNA sequence: TGTGCCCTTACACTGGGAGGTTCAGATACGCAGTATTTT. Protein product: CALTLGGSDTQYF.

V is TRBV19 and J is TRBJ2-5; TRBD1 aligns across 7 bases. Germline assignment: CDR1 LNHDA and CDR2 SQIVND (reference sequence). CDR3 length: 13 residues. Trimming took 3 bases from V and 10 from J; bases not matched to a gene: 8. CDR3 sequence: CASSIGQVGDQYF. The CDR3 region has the DNA TGTGCCAGTAGTATCGGACAGGTGGGGGACCAGTACTTC.

The genes are TRBV4-3 and TRBJ2-3; 8 nucleotides match TRBD2. V gave up 5 bases and J gave up 0 bases; unmatched junction bases: 10. CDR1 LGHNA and CDR2 YSLEER come from the germline V gene. The CDR3 is 17 residues long. The CDR3 DNA follows: TGCGCCAGCAGCGAAGGTTGGCGGGGGGCGAGCACAGATACGCAGTATTTT. Amino acid sequence: CASSEGWRGASTDTQYF.

The chain employs TRBV12-3 or TRBV12-4 and TRBJ1-5; D is uncertain. V was trimmed by 4 bases and J by 7 bases, leaving 8 bases between them. The CDR3 consists of 12 residues. The CDR3 loop reads CASSSQWQPQHF. The CDR3 bases are TGTGCCAGCAGTTCCCAGTGGCAGCCCCAGCATTTT.

The gene calls are TRBV7-2 and TRBJ1-1, with D maybe TRBD1 (6 bases). Trimming stripped 8 bases from V and 5 bases from J, with 18 bases between. Germline lookup yields CDR1 SGHTA and CDR2 FQGNSA. This CDR3 is built from 14 residues. The CDR3 loop reads CASRTGTTATEAFF. In DNA form, the CDR3 reads TGTGCCAGCCGAACGGGGACAACTGCAACTGAAGCTTTCTTT.

This chain joins TRBV9 and TRBJ2-7; D assignment may be TRBD1 or TRBD2 (5 bases each). The CDR3 is 14 residues long. V was clipped by 3 bases and J by 2 bases, with 12 bases between them. CDR1 SGDLS and CDR2 YYNGEE come from the germline V gene. The CDR3 spells CASSARDRPYEQYF. The CDR3 DNA reads TGTGCCAGCAGCGCCCGGGACCGCCCCTACGAGCAGTACTTC.

The chain links TRBV5-1 to TRBJ2-5, with D perhaps TRBD1 or TRBD2 (5 bases each). There are 12 residues in the CDR3. Trimming cost V 1 base and J 5 bases, with 6 bases left between them. Looked up from germline, CDR1 is SGHRS and CDR2 is YFSETQ. The CDR3 here is CASSLWGETQYF. CDR3 nucleotides: TGCGCCAGCAGCTTGTGGGGGGAGACCCAGTACTTC.

Of note for this clone: The junction shows a germline mismatch at one end, possibly a read error. The gene calls are TRBV20-1 and TRBJ2-7, with D perhaps given as TRBD1 or TRBD2 (5 bases each). The CDR3 totals 11 residues. CDR1 and CDR2 from the germline V gene are DFQATT and SNEGSKA (reference sequence). The CDR3 nucleotides read TGCAGTGCCAGAAGAGACGGGACGGACATTTTC. Amino acids: CSARRDGTDIF.

This clone was counted ten times or more. The J gene is TRBJ1-2, the V gene TRBV6-6, with TRBD1 matching 7 bases. Germline trimming cut 6 bases from V and 3 bases from J; bases unmatched to any gene: 4. The germline CDR1 and CDR2 sequences are MNHNY and SVGAGI (reference sequence). The CDR3 length is 13 residues. CDR3 DNA: TGTGCCAGCAGATACCAGGGGGACTATGGCTACACCTTC. This sequence encodes CASRYQGDYGYTF.

The V gene is TRBV6-1, the J gene TRBJ1-6; D is unclear. CDR1 MNHNS and CDR2 SASEGT come from the germline V gene. Trimming took 1 base from V and 2 from J, leaving 6 bases between them. CDR3 size: 15 residues. The CDR3 sequence: CASSEGDTYNSPLHF. CDR3 coding DNA: TGTGCCAGCAGTGAAGGGGATACCTATAATTCACCCCTCCACTTT.

The CDR3 here is CASSQTNSNQPQHF. The CDR3 DNA follows: TGTGCCAGCAGCCAAACTAATAGCAATCAGCCCCAGCATTTT. This chain connects TRBV27 to TRBJ1-5; D gene unclear. In germline, CDR1 is MNHEY, CDR2 SMNVEV (reference sequence). V lost 6 bases and J lost 0, with 9 bases in between. This CDR3 comprises 14 residues.

This clone was observed a single time. The rearrangement links TRBV19 to TRBJ2-5, with D tentatively TRBD2 (5 bases). CDR1 and CDR2 from the germline V gene are LNHDA and SQIVND (reference sequence). This CDR3 has 15 amino acids. V lost 7 bases, J lost 4 bases, and 19 bases lay in between. As DNA, the CDR3 is TGTGCCAGTAATCCGAACGGGCTAGCTGCAGAGACCCAGTACTTC. Translation: CASNPNGLAAETQYF.

The chain uses TRBV5-6 and TRBJ2-1; TRBD2 aligns across 9 bases. After removal of 4 bases from V and 5 bases from J, the junction contained 13 bases not matched to a gene. Germline loops: CDR1 SGHDT, CDR2 YYEEEE. The CDR3 sequence is 17 residues long. The DNA for the CDR3 is TGTGCCAGCAGCCCAGCCCTCGCGGCGGGGGGGCACAATGAGCAGTTCTTC. As protein: CASSPALAAGGHNEQFF.

This clone was seen a single time. The V and J genes are TRBV10-3 and TRBJ1-2, with 9 bases that match TRBD1. The length of the CDR3 is 13 residues. Germline-derived CDR1 and CDR2 are ENHRY and SYGVKD. The V segment lost 8 bases and the J segment 4 bases; nucleotides outside the gene matches: 5. CDR3 sequence (DNA): TGTGCCATCGAGGACAGGGGTGGCTATGGCTACACCTTC. It codes for CAIEDRGGYGYTF.

About this clone itself: Additional DNA sequences in this sample encode the identical CDR3. The genes are TRBV18 and TRBJ2-5; D gene unclear. V lost 6 bases and J 2 bases, leaving 10 bases between the germline ends. In germline, CDR1 is KGHSH, CDR2 LQKENI. The CDR3 extends over 13 amino acids. CDR3 loop: CASSPNRQETQYF. Here the CDR3 DNA reads TGTGCCAGCTCCCCCAACAGACAAGAGACCCAGTACTTC. Full variable domain (rest looked up from reference TRBV18 and TRBJ2-5): NAGVMQNPRHLVRRRGQEARLRCSPMKGHSHVYWYRQLPEEGLKFMVYLQKENIIDESGMPKERFSAEFPKEGPSILRIQQVVRGDSAAYFCASSPNRQETQYFGPGTRLLVL.

This clone has more than one count but fewer than ten. Other DNA sequences in the same sample also yield this CDR3. V and J are TRBV19 and TRBJ2-1; D is unresolved. Germline assignment: CDR1 LNHDA and CDR2 SQIVND (reference sequence). The CDR3 extends over 14 amino acids. Trimming removed 3 bases at V and 0 bases at J, with 6 bases between. CDR3 sequence: CASSIQSSYNEQFF. The CDR3 DNA follows: TGTGCCAGTAGTATTCAGAGCTCCTACAATGAGCAGTTCTTC.

The V gene is TRBV5-1, the J gene TRBJ2-5; D remains ambiguous. Germline assignment: CDR1 SGHRS and CDR2 YFSETQ. Trimming left V 0 bases short and J 1 base short, with 10 bases between. The CDR3 has 15 amino acids. DNA of the CDR3: TGCGCCAGCAGCTTGGGGCTAACAATCCAAGAGACCCAGTACTTC. Its translation is CASSLGLTIQETQYF.

V and J are TRBV11-2 and TRBJ2-1; 10 bases fit TRBD2. This CDR3 contains 18 residues. Germline-derived CDR1 and CDR2 are SGHAT and FQNNGV. Trimming removed 4 bases from V and 0 bases from J; junction bases left unmatched: 9. The CDR3 region is CASSSSVAGGHSYNEQFF. CDR3 nucleotide sequence: TGTGCCAGCAGCTCGAGCGTAGCGGGGGGCCACTCCTACAATGAGCAGTTCTTC.

The chain joins TRBV9 to TRBJ1-2; a weak D match, TRBD1 (6 bases). The CDR3 contains 15 residues. Germline assignment: CDR1 SGDLS and CDR2 YYNGEE. Trimming removed 4 bases at V and 7 bases at J, with 20 bases between. In DNA form, the CDR3 reads TGTGCCAGCAGCTCCACCGCCGGGACACCCCTTGGCTACACCTTC. Translation: CASSSTAGTPLGYTF.

The chain has TRBV19 and TRBJ1-3; the D is unclear. This CDR3 is built from 13 residues. The germline V gene encodes CDR1 LNHDA and CDR2 SQIVND (reference sequence). V was clipped by 7 bases and J by 1 base, with 8 bases between them. The CDR3 here is CASIRSSGNTIYF. The CDR3, as DNA: TGTGCCAGTATTAGGAGTTCTGGAAACACCATATATTTT.